These 11 T cell receptor beta chains originate from one sample sequenced in a study of blood T cell repertoires in COVID-19. Measured with immunoSEQ multiplex PCR; TCRdb has only the in-frame clones, and not every one. This sample has under 300,000 clones, with approximately 86% found just once. Source material: peripheral blood. These receptors all stem from a woman between 65 and 79 years old with COVID-19, enrolled during active disease.

V is TRBV7-6 and J is TRBJ1-5; D may be TRBD1 (5 bases). CDR1 is SGHVS and CDR2 is FNYEAQ in the germline V gene. The CDR3 runs 13 residues. Trimming removed 0 bases from V and 7 bases from J, with 7 bases in between. CDR3 coding DNA: TGTGCCAGCAGCTTAGCGGGGGGGCAGCCCCAGCATTTT. It is translated as CASSLAGGQPQHF.

The rearrangement joins TRBV7-7 to TRBJ1-3; tentative D call: TRBD1 (6 bases). The CDR3 spans 15 residues. Trimming pared 5 bases from V and 0 bases from J, leaving 11 bases between. CDR1 is SSHAT and CDR2 is FNYEAQ in the germline V gene (reference sequence). The CDR3 DNA reads as TGTGCCAGCAGCAGCCGCAGGGGCTCTGGAAACACCATATATTTT. It codes for CASSSRRGSGNTIYF.

As regards this clone: Germline is not matched at one junction end, which may reflect a read error. Other nucleotide sequences in the sample specify the same CDR3. The V call is TRBV5-1, the J call TRBJ1-4; possible D gene TRBD1, 6 bases. The CDR3 has 14 amino acids. The V gene's germline CDR1 is SGHRS and CDR2 YFSETQ. CDR3 DNA: TGCGCCAGCAGCTTTACAGGGTCTAACGAAAAACTGTTTTTT. Residues: CASSFTGSNEKLFF.

The V call is TRBV5-1, the J call TRBJ1-3; D unclear. Trimming removed 3 bases from V and 4 bases from J, with 8 bases in between. Germline values: CDR1 SGHRS, CDR2 YFSETQ. CDR3 size: 13 residues. The CDR3, as DNA: TGCGCCAGCAGCTACCACTCCGGAAACACCATATATTTT. This gives the protein CASSYHSGNTIYF.

This rearrangement joins TRBV24-1 to TRBJ1-6; possible D gene TRBD1, 5 bases. Per germline, CDR1 KGHDR and CDR2 SFDVKD. This CDR3 region has 12 residues. Trimming stripped 8 bases from V and 10 bases from J, with 11 bases between. CDR3: CATTGGGSPLHF. In DNA form, the CDR3 reads TGTGCCACCACCGGTGGGGGGTCACCCCTCCACTTT.

About this clone: Other DNA sequences in this specimen translate into the identical CDR3. The V and J genes are TRBV10-3 and TRBJ1-2; 9 bases line up with TRBD1. Unmatched junction bases numbered 0, after V lost 2 bases and J lost 8 bases. This CDR3 comprises 12 residues. The germline CDR1 and CDR2 sequences are ENHRY and SYGVKD. Written as DNA, the CDR3 is TGTGCCATCAGTGAGACAGGGGGCGGCTACACCTTC. Translated: CAISETGGGYTF.

The CDR3 DNA reads as TGTGCCAGCAGTTTAAGCCCGAACACTGAAGCTTTCTTT. Translating it yields CASSLSPNTEAFF. The chain carries TRBV27 and TRBJ1-1, with D hard to call. Germline assignment: CDR1 MNHEY and CDR2 SMNVEV (reference sequence). Trimming removed 2 bases from V and 1 base from J, with 5 bases in between. This CDR3 is built from 13 residues.

Comment on this clone: Other nucleotide sequences from this sample produce the same CDR3. The chain links TRBV5-1 to TRBJ1-5; TRBD1 is a possible D gene (5 bases). The CDR3 loop spans 15 amino acids. CDR1 and CDR2 (germline): SGHRS, YFSETQ. V was clipped by 0 bases and J by 1 base, with 8 bases between them. The CDR3 bases are TGCGCCAGCAGCTTGGAAGGGGCGAGCAATCAGCCCCAGCATTTT. It encodes CASSLEGASNQPQHF.

This chain links TRBV5-4 with TRBJ1-4, with unresolved D. Germline V gene data show CDR1 as SGHNT and CDR2 as YYREEE (reference sequence). The CDR3 contains 14 residues. V lost 0 bases and J lost 8, with 11 bases in between. The CDR3 sequence: CASSLERSGEKLFF. The CDR3 nucleotides are TGTGCCAGCAGCTTGGAAAGGTCCGGGGAAAAACTGTTTTTT.

The rearrangement uses TRBV9 and TRBJ2-1; D not certain. The CDR3 totals 16 residues. Germline CDR1 SGDLS, CDR2 YYNGEE. V was shortened by 2 bases and J by 12 bases, with 24 bases between the two germline ends. This CDR3 reads CASSVSVGTVVSVQFF. Here the CDR3 DNA reads TGTGCCAGCAGCGTTTCAGTAGGAACGGTGGTAAGCGTGCAGTTCTTC.

The chain combines TRBV24-1 with TRBJ1-1; D uncertain. The CDR3 loop spans 13 amino acids. V shed 3 bases and J shed 8 bases, with 12 bases lying between them. Per germline, CDR1 KGHDR and CDR2 SFDVKD. CDR3 residues: CATSDPRGQEAFF. For the CDR3, the DNA is TGTGCCACCAGTGATCCGCGAGGGCAGGAAGCTTTCTTT.